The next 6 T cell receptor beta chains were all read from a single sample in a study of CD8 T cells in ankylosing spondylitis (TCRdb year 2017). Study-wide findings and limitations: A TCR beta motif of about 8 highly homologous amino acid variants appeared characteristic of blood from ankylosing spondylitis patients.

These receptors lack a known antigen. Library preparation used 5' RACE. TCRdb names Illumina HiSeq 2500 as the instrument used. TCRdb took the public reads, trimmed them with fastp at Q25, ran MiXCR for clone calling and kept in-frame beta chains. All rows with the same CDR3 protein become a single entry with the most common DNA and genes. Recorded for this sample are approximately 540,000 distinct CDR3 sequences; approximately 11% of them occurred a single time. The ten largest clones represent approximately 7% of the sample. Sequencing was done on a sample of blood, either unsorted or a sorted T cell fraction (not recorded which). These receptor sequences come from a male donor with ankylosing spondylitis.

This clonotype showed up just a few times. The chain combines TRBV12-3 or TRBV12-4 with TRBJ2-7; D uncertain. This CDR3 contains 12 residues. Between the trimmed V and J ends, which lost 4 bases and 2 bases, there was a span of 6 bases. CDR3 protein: CASSSNPYEQYV. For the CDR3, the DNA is TGTGCCAGCAGTTCGAATCCCTACGAGCAGTACGTC.

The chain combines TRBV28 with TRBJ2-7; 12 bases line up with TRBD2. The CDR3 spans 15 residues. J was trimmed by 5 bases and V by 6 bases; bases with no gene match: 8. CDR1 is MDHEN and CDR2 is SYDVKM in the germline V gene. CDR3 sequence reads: CASSQRLAGVNEQYF. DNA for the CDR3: TGTGCCAGCAGCCAGAGACTAGCGGGAGTTAACGAGCAGTACTTC.

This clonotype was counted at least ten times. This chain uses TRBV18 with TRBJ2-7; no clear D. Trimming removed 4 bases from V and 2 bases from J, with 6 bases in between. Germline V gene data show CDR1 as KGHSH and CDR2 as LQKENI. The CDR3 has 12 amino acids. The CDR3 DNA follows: TGTGCCAGCTCACTTGGGGCCTACGAGCAGTACGTC. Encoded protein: CASSLGAYEQYV.

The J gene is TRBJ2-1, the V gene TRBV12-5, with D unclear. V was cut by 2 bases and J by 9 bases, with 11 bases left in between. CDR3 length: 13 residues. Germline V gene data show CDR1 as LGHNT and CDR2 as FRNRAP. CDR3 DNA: TGTGCTAGTGGTTTGACACAAGGAAGTGAGCAGTTCTTC. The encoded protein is CASGLTQGSEQFF.

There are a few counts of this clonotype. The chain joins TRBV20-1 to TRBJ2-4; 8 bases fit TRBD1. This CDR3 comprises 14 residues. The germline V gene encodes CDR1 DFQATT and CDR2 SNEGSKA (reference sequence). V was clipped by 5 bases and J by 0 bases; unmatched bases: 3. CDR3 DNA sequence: TGCAGTGCTCGGACAGGGAGAGCCAAAAACATTCAGTACTTC. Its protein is CSARTGRAKNIQYF.

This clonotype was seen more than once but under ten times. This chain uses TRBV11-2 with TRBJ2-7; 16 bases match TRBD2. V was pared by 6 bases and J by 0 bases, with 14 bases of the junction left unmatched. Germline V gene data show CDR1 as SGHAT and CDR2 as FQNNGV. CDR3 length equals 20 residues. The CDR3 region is CASRGLYSGTSGRASYEQYF. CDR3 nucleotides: TGTGCCAGCAGGGGACTTTACTCCGGGACTAGCGGGAGGGCCTCCTACGAGCAGTACTTC.